The 32 T cell receptor beta chains below were found in one sample sequenced in a study of T-cell reconstitution after alpha-beta-depleted transplantation in children. Unique molecular identifiers were used to barcode this TCRbeta library. TCRdb reprocessed the PCR reads via MiXCR and lists one record per CDR3 protein. The sample lists approximately 300,000 distinct CDR3 sequences, 10% occurring once. The material sequenced was PBMCs, taken before TCRalphabeta/CD19-depleted stem cell transplant. The receptors shown here come from a boy in the first two years of life with acute myeloid leukemia, due to receive a stem cell transplant.

This clonotype was counted only a few times. V is TRBV20-1 and J is TRBJ2-1; TRBD1 matches at 9 bases. Losses at the gene ends were 2 bases for V and 3 bases for J; bases not matched to a gene: 8. In germline, CDR1 is DFQATT, CDR2 SNEGSKA (reference sequence). There are 16 residues in the CDR3. The CDR3 here is CSARRGGQGNYNEQFF. CDR3 nucleotide sequence: TGCAGTGCTAGAAGGGGGGGACAGGGCAACTACAATGAGCAGTTCTTC.

This clonotype appeared many times. This rearrangement joins TRBV7-2 to TRBJ2-1; D is perhaps TRBD1 or TRBD2 (5 bases each). Trimming pared 5 bases from V and 8 bases from J, leaving 16 bases between. CDR1 is SGHTA and CDR2 is FQGNSA in the germline V gene. The CDR3 sequence is 14 residues long. The CDR3 region has the DNA TGTGCCAGCAGCCCCCTGGGGGAAGAGGATGAGCAGTTCTTC. Its protein is CASSPLGEEDEQFF.

This clonotype was counted ten times or more. The V call is TRBV6-5, the J call TRBJ2-3; no definite D call. The V end was cut by 2 bases, the J end by 2 bases, with 8 bases between. Germline values: CDR1 MNHEY, CDR2 SVGAGI. CDR3 length: 14 residues. The CDR3 nucleotides are TGTGCCAGCAGTTACGGGTCCCCCACAGATACGCAGTATTTT. Protein: CASSYGSPTDTQYF.

This clonotype was seen repeatedly, ten times or more. The chain combines TRBV5-6 with TRBJ2-4, with D maybe TRBD1 (6 bases). The V gene lost 4 bases and the J gene lost 1 base, with 18 bases spanning the gap. The CDR3 length is 17 residues. The germline V gene has CDR1 SGHDT and CDR2 YYEEEE. Written as DNA, the CDR3 is TGTGCCAGCAGCCCGTACAGGGTCGGAGTGGCCAAAAACATTCAGTACTTC. Protein product: CASSPYRVGVAKNIQYF.

The J gene is TRBJ2-5, the V gene TRBV5-4; 9 nucleotides align to TRBD1. CDR3 length equals 16 residues. Germline assignment: CDR1 SGHNT and CDR2 YYREEE (reference sequence). The V segment lost 0 bases and the J segment 4 bases; nucleotides outside the gene matches: 7. The CDR3 DNA follows: TGTGCCAGCAGCTTGGCCGTAGGACAGGGGATAGAGACCCAGTACTTC. Amino acid sequence: CASSLAVGQGIETQYF.

There are many counts of this clonotype. The chain carries TRBV7-9 and TRBJ2-5, with D perhaps matching TRBD2 (5 bases). This CDR3 spans 14 amino acids. From germline, CDR1 is SEHNR and CDR2 FQNEAQ (reference sequence). V was shortened by 2 bases and J by 4 bases, with 11 bases between the two germline ends. This CDR3 reads CASSLTGIGETQYF. The CDR3 DNA is TGTGCCAGCAGCTTAACGGGGATAGGAGAGACCCAGTACTTC.

In its sample, this clonotype was seen many times. V is TRBV7-2 and J is TRBJ2-1, with 13 nucleotides matching TRBD2. Looked up from germline, CDR1 is SGHTA and CDR2 is FQGNSA. Trimming removed 1 base from V and 6 bases from J; junction bases left unmatched: 3. The CDR3 totals 16 residues. The CDR3 is CASSLVRTSGSNEQFF. The CDR3 region has the DNA TGTGCCAGCAGCTTAGTTAGGACTAGCGGGAGCAATGAGCAGTTCTTC.

The chain links TRBV18 to TRBJ1-5; unclear D gene. Germline V lookup: CDR1 KGHSH, CDR2 LQKENI. Trimming removed 2 bases at V and 7 bases at J, with 12 bases between. The CDR3 runs to 14 residues. CDR3 coding DNA: TGTGCCAGCTCACCATCCGGGAGCGAGCAGCCCCAGCATTTT. Translated, it gives CASSPSGSEQPQHF.

This clonotype showed up many times. V is TRBV12-3 or TRBV12-4 and J is TRBJ1-5, with 7 bases aligning to TRBD1. With 3 bases clipped from V and 0 bases from J, the junction kept 5 bases outside the gene matches. The CDR3 spans 16 residues. CDR3 DNA: TGTGCCAGCAGTTTGGAGGGGGCCCTTAGCAATCAGCCCCAGCATTTT. Amino acids: CASSLEGALSNQPQHF.

This clonotype was seen many times. V and J are TRBV7-9 and TRBJ2-7; 7 bases align to TRBD2. The CDR3 extends over 16 amino acids. The germline V gene encodes CDR1 SEHNR and CDR2 FQNEAQ (reference sequence). V was pared by 3 bases and J by 3 bases, with 11 bases of the junction left unmatched. CDR3 protein: CASSLGGAGAFYEQYF. The DNA of the CDR3 is TGTGCCAGCAGCTTGGGAGGGGCCGGAGCCTTCTACGAGCAGTACTTC.

This clonotype was counted a few times. CDR3 loop: CASALREGPDEAFF. CDR3 nucleotide sequence: TGTGCCAGTGCGCTGAGGGAGGGCCCGGACGAAGCTTTCTTT. The V and J genes are TRBV19 and TRBJ1-1; D is uncertain. The CDR3 has 14 residues. Trimming removed 8 bases at V and 8 bases at J, with 21 bases between. Germline-derived CDR1 and CDR2 are LNHDA and SQIVND (reference sequence).

This clonotype was seen many times. The V and J genes are TRBV7-8 and TRBJ2-3, with D tentatively TRBD1 (5 bases). The CDR3 is 18 amino acids. The V and J ends lost 2 bases and 2 bases respectively, with 20 bases between them. Looked up from germline, CDR1 is SGHVS and CDR2 is FQNEAQ. CDR3 region: CASSLPSLQGPPTDTQYF. The CDR3 DNA sequence: TGTGCCAGCAGCTTACCCAGCCTCCAGGGCCCCCCCACAGATACGCAGTATTTT.

Ten or more counts support this clonotype. The chain uses TRBV7-9 and TRBJ2-1; D may be TRBD2 (6 bases). CDR3 length: 14 residues. Trimming cost V 2 bases and J 7 bases, with 12 bases left between them. Germline assignment: CDR1 SEHNR and CDR2 FQNEAQ (reference sequence). The CDR3 bases are TGTGCCAGCAGCTTATCGGGAGTCGGGAATGAGCAGTTCTTC. Protein product: CASSLSGVGNEQFF.

This clonotype was observed a few times. J is TRBJ2-3 and V is TRBV11-2; D perhaps matches TRBD2 (6 bases). The CDR3 runs to 13 residues. Germline V gene data show CDR1 as SGHAT and CDR2 as FQNNGV. Trimming shortened V by 3 bases and J by 5 bases, and 9 bases separated the two germline ends. CDR3 in DNA: TGTGCCAGCAGCTTTGAGCGGGTAGATACGCAGTATTTT. This gives the protein CASSFERVDTQYF.

Regarding this clonotype: A much more abundant neighbour one base away suggests this may be a read error. The chain has TRBV7-2 and TRBJ2-2; TRBD2 might be the D (6 bases). The CDR3 contains 16 residues. Germline V lookup: CDR1 SGHTA, CDR2 FQGNSA. V lost 2 bases to trimming and J lost 7 bases, with 17 bases between them. In DNA form, the CDR3 reads TGTGCCAGCAGCTTACAGAAGCTAGCGAAAGGCGGGGAGCTGTTTTTT. Encoded protein: CASSLQKLAKGGELFF.

This clonotype was counted many times. The genes are TRBV11-2 and TRBJ1-1; D gene uncertain. V lost 1 base and J 1 base, leaving 4 bases between the germline ends. The CDR3 loop spans 13 amino acids. Germline V lookup: CDR1 SGHAT, CDR2 FQNNGV. CDR3 residues: CASSLGENTEAFF. CDR3 sequence (DNA): TGTGCCAGCAGCTTAGGGGAGAACACTGAAGCTTTCTTT.

This clonotype came up many times. V gene TRBV29-1 combines with J gene TRBJ2-7, with 8 bases lining up with TRBD1. This CDR3 is 12 amino acids long. Unmatched junction bases numbered 1, after V lost 3 bases and J lost 3 bases. CDR1 SQVTM and CDR2 ANQGSEA come from the germline V gene. The CDR3 coding sequence is TGCAGCGTTGATGGACAGGGCTACGAGCAGTACTTC. Translating gives CSVDGQGYEQYF.

V and J are TRBV7-8 and TRBJ2-7; 7 nucleotides agree with TRBD2. V gave up 0 bases and J gave up 7 bases; unmatched junction bases: 6. CDR3 length equals 14 residues. CDR1 and CDR2 from the germline V gene are SGHVS and FQNEAQ. CDR3 bases: TGTGCCAGCAGCTTAGCGGGAGGGCCAGGGGAGCAGTACTTC. This codes for CASSLAGGPGEQYF.

This sequence joins TRBV4-1 and TRBJ2-7; TRBD1 might be the D (5 bases). The CDR3 has 17 residues. The ends were cut back, 1 base at V and 2 bases at J, with 18 bases in the middle. Germline CDR1 is MGHRA and CDR2 is YSYEKL. CDR3 nucleotides: TGCGCCAGCAGCCAAGTCCTCTCGACAGATCCAGCCTACGAGCAGTACTTC. It yields the protein CASSQVLSTDPAYEQYF.

This clonotype was observed at least ten times. The rearrangement links TRBV7-2 to TRBJ2-5, with 10 bases that match TRBD2. With V trimmed by 6 bases and J by 4 bases, 2 bases remained unmatched. This CDR3 contains 13 residues. The germline V gene encodes CDR1 SGHTA and CDR2 FQGNSA. CDR3 protein: CASRAGGRETQYF. DNA of the CDR3: TGTGCCAGCAGAGCGGGAGGGCGAGAGACCCAGTACTTC.

This clonotype was counted ten times or more. J is TRBJ2-1 and V is TRBV4-2; no clear D. Trimming removed 4 bases from V and 7 bases from J, with 8 bases in between. The germline V gene has CDR1 LGHNA and CDR2 YNFKEQ. The CDR3 is 12 residues long. CDR3 nucleotides: TGTGCCAGCAGCCCACAGTGGAATGAGCAGTTCTTC. Translated: CASSPQWNEQFF.

In this sample, this clonotype turned up many times. This chain links TRBV30 with TRBJ1-5; D is unclear. The CDR3 runs to 14 residues. The germline gives CDR1 GTSNPN, CDR2 SVGIG (reference sequence). With 0 bases removed from V and 4 bases from J, the gap between germline ends came to 10 bases. CDR3 region: CAWSVPPRNQPQHF. The CDR3 DNA reads as TGTGCCTGGAGTGTGCCCCCAAGAAATCAGCCCCAGCATTTT. Variable domain in full (rest from reference TRBV30 and TRBJ1-5): SQTIHQWPATLVQPVGSPLSLECTVEGTSNPNLYWYRQAAGRGLQLLFYSVGIGQISSEVPQNLSASRPQDRQFILSSKKLLLSDSGFYLCAWSVPPRNQPQHFGDGTRLSIL.

This clonotype showed up just a few times. The gene calls are TRBV10-3 and TRBJ2-7; no reliable D call. The ends were cut back, 4 bases at V and 1 base at J, with 17 bases in the middle. CDR1 ENHRY and CDR2 SYGVKD come from the germline V gene. The CDR3 runs to 16 residues. This chain's CDR3 is CAISGPPGLQSYEQYF. The CDR3 coding sequence is TGTGCCATCAGTGGACCCCCCGGTTTACAATCCTACGAGCAGTACTTC.

This clonotype was counted at least ten times. The chain couples TRBV7-9 to TRBJ1-2; possibly TRBD1 for D (5 bases). The V and J ends lost 7 bases and 8 bases respectively, with 17 bases between them. The CDR3 length is 13 residues. CDR1 and CDR2 (germline): SEHNR, FQNEAQ (reference sequence). CDR3 protein: CASTPGAGHGYTF. The CDR3 DNA is TGTGCCAGCACCCCCGGGGCAGGTCACGGCTACACCTTC.

There are a few counts of this clonotype. This chain joins TRBV29-1 and TRBJ2-3; no clear D. The germline V gene encodes CDR1 SQVTM and CDR2 ANQGSEA. The CDR3 is 16 residues long. Trimming removed 1 base from V and 5 bases from J, with 19 bases in between. The CDR3 protein is CSVEVRRPQEGDTQYF. The CDR3, as DNA: TGCAGCGTTGAAGTCCGACGGCCCCAAGAAGGAGATACGCAGTATTTT.

There are many counts of this clonotype. The genes are TRBV20-1 and TRBJ1-1; a weak D match, TRBD1 (5 bases). Germline V gives CDR1 DFQATT, CDR2 SNEGSKA (reference sequence). The CDR3 runs to 15 residues. The V end was cut by 3 bases, the J end by 1 base, with 15 bases between. CDR3 amino acids: CSARGPGQGNTEAFF. CDR3 nucleotide sequence: TGCAGTGCTAGGGGCCCCGGCCAGGGGAACACTGAAGCTTTCTTT.

In this sample, this clonotype turned up many times. The J gene is TRBJ2-5, the V gene TRBV12-3 or TRBV12-4, with D possibly matching TRBD1 (6 bases). V was clipped by 2 bases and J by 2 bases, with 12 bases between them. This CDR3 spans 15 amino acids. CDR3 DNA: TGTGCCAGCAGTTTACGGGGACACCCTCAAGAGACCCAGTACTTC. This encodes CASSLRGHPQETQYF.

The chain joins TRBV24-1 to TRBJ2-5; no clear D. CDR1 and CDR2 (germline): KGHDR, SFDVKD. V lost 7 bases and J 4 bases, leaving 6 bases between the germline ends. This CDR3 is 11 amino acids long. CDR3 loop: CATRAGETQYF. CDR3 in DNA: TGTGCCACCAGGGCCGGAGAGACCCAGTACTTC.

This clonotype was counted a few times. This chain connects TRBV5-1 to TRBJ2-7, with D hard to call. CDR1 SGHRS and CDR2 YFSETQ come from the germline V gene. Deletions cut 4 bases from V and 5 bases from J, with 16 bases between. This CDR3 contains 14 residues. CDR3 in amino acids: CASSHLDRPDEQYF. The DNA of the CDR3 is TGCGCCAGCAGCCACCTCGACCGCCCGGACGAGCAGTACTTC.

This clonotype was seen repeatedly, ten times or more. The chain employs TRBV20-1 and TRBJ1-3; 8 bases agree with TRBD1. Germline V lookup: CDR1 DFQATT, CDR2 SNEGSKA (reference sequence). CDR3 size: 15 residues. V dropped 6 bases and J dropped 2; count of bases not matched to a gene: 9. The CDR3 is CSANLGTGAGNTIYF. The CDR3 bases are TGCAGTGCCAACCTCGGGACAGGCGCTGGAAACACCATATATTTT.

Details on this clonotype: A much larger clone is a single base away; this may be a read error. The chain uses TRBV5-6 and TRBJ2-4; D might be TRBD2 (6 bases). The CDR3 has 15 residues. CDR1 and CDR2 (germline): SGHDT, YYEEEE. For the CDR3, the DNA is TGTGCCAGCAGCTTGTTAGAGCGGGCCAAAAACATTCCGTACTTC. The encoded protein is CASSLLERAKNIPYF. Supplemented by reference TRBV5-6 and TRBJ2-4, the full variable domain reads DAGVTQSPTHLIKTRGQQVTLRCSPKSGHDTVSWYQQALGQGPQFIFQYYEEEERQRGNFPDRFSGHQFPNYSSELNVNALLLGDSALYLCASSLLERAKNIPYFGAGTRLSVL.

At least ten counts were recorded for this clonotype. The V and J genes are TRBV12-3 or TRBV12-4 and TRBJ2-7, with D uncertain. The CDR3 is 13 amino acids. Deletions cut 1 base from V and 3 bases from J, with 7 bases between. The CDR3 DNA sequence: TGTGCCAGCAGTTTAGGCAGGTACTACGAGCAGTACTTC. This encodes CASSLGRYYEQYF.